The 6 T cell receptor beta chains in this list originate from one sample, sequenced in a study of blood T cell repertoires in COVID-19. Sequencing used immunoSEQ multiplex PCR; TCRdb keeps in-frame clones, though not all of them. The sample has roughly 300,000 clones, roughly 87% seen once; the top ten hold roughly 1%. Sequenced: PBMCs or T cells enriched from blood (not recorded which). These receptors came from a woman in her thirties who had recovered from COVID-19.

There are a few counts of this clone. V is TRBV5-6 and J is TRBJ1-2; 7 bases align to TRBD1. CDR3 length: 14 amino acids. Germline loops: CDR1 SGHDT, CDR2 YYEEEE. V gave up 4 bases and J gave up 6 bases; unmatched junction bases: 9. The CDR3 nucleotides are TGTGCCAGCAGCGGACCGACAGGGTTGGATGGCTACACCTTC. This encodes CASSGPTGLDGYTF.

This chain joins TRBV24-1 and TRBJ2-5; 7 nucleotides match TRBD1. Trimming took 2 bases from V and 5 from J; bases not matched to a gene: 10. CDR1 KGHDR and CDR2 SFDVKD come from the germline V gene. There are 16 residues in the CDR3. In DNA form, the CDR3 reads TGTGCCACCAGTGATTCATCGGGACAGTACATCGAGACCCAGTACTTC. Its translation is CATSDSSGQYIETQYF.

In DNA form, the CDR3 reads TGTGCCATCAGTCACCGGACAGGGGAAGGCCCCGACTATGGCTACACCTTC. As protein: CAISHRTGEGPDYGYTF. The chain joins TRBV10-3 to TRBJ1-2, with 9 nucleotides matching TRBD1. The germline CDR1 and CDR2 sequences are ENHRY and SYGVKD. The CDR3 loop spans 17 amino acids. After removal of 5 bases from V and 3 bases from J, the junction contained 13 bases not matched to a gene.

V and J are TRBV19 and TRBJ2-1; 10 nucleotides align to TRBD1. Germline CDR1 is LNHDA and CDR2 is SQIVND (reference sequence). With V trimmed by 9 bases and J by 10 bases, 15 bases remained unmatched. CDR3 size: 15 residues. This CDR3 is CASRPTGGRGNEQFF. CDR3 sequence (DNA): TGTGCCAGCCGCCCGACAGGGGGCAGAGGGAACGAGCAGTTCTTC.

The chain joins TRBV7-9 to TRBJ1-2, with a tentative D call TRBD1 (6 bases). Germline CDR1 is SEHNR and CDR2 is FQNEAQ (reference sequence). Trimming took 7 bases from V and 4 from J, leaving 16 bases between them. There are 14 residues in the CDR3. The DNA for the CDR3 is TGTGCCAGCAACCAGGGGTTATCGGGCTATGGCTACACCTTC. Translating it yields CASNQGLSGYGYTF.

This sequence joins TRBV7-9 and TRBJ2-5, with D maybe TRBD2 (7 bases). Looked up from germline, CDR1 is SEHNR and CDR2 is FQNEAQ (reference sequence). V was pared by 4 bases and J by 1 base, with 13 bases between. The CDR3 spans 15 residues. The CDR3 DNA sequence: TGTGCCAGCAGCTGGAGGGGAGGGGGCCAAGAGACCCAGTACTTC. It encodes CASSWRGGGQETQYF.